The next 14 T cell receptor beta chains were all read from a single sample in a study of Graves' ophthalmopathy and Graves' hyperthyroidism. The authors amplified TCR beta CDR3 regions, and they did so from RNA transcripts for repertoire sequencing. RT-PCR with HTBI primers came first, then second-round multiplex PCR. TCRdb called the multiplex PCR reads again in MiXCR, with one record for every CDR3 protein. The data show 400,000 to 500,000 distinct CDR3 sequences, over 20% seen once. Material: peripheral blood. The receptors come from a woman aged 18 to 35 with stable Graves' hyperthyroidism.

The J gene is TRBJ2-7, the V gene TRBV28; D is undetermined. Germline CDR1 is MDHEN and CDR2 is SYDVKM. The CDR3 extends over 13 amino acids. Between the trimmed V and J ends, which lost 1 base and 5 bases, there was a span of 9 bases. The CDR3 nucleotides read TGTGCCAGCAGTTTATACCCCCCCCACGAGCAGTACTTC. Its protein product is CASSLYPPHEQYF.

This clonotype was seen repeatedly, ten times or more. This chain links TRBV6-1 with TRBJ2-5; TRBD1 aligns across 10 bases. Per germline, CDR1 MNHNS and CDR2 SASEGT. V lost 4 bases and J lost 1; bases outside the gene matches: 0. This CDR3 is built from 14 residues. As DNA, the CDR3 is TGTGCCAGCAGTGGGACAGGGGGCCAAGAGACCCAGTACTTC. Amino acids: CASSGTGGQETQYF.

At least ten counts were recorded for this clonotype. V is TRBV4-1 and J is TRBJ1-1; D gene unclear. The germline gives CDR1 MGHRA, CDR2 YSYEKL. Trimming cost V 0 bases and J 4 bases, with 12 bases left between them. This CDR3 has 15 amino acids. The chain's CDR3 is CASSQDQIVGTEAFF. The DNA for the CDR3 is TGCGCCAGCAGCCAAGATCAGATTGTTGGCACTGAAGCTTTCTTT.

This clonotype was picked up many times. The chain is built from TRBV4-2 and TRBJ2-7; D tentatively fits TRBD1 or TRBD2 (5 bases each). V shed 0 bases and J shed 2 bases, with 17 bases lying between them. The germline V gene has CDR1 LGHNA and CDR2 YNFKEQ. CDR3 length equals 17 residues. The CDR3 coding sequence is TGTGCCAGCAGCCAAGATAGGGTCAGGGACCGGACCTACGAGCAGTACTTC. Protein product: CASSQDRVRDRTYEQYF.

The CDR3, as DNA: TGCAGTGCTAGAGCTGGGGACCGTGGGGGAGAGACCCAGTACTTC. It specifies CSARAGDRGGETQYF. The genes are TRBV20-1 and TRBJ2-5; D could derive from TRBD1 or TRBD2 (5 bases each). With 1 base removed from V and 4 bases from J, the gap between germline ends came to 16 bases. Germline V gives CDR1 DFQATT, CDR2 SNEGSKA (reference sequence). The CDR3 length is 15 residues.

The rearrangement joins TRBV12-3 or TRBV12-4 to TRBJ2-6; D is undetermined. Trimming pared 3 bases from V and 2 bases from J, leaving 17 bases between. There are 18 residues in the CDR3. The CDR3 loop is CASSFSAPVFAGANVLTF. The CDR3 DNA follows: TGTGCCAGCAGTTTCTCCGCCCCGGTTTTCGCTGGGGCCAACGTCCTGACTTTC.

Points on this clonotype: A much larger clone differs from this one at a single base, so this may be a read error. V gene TRBV4-1 combines with J gene TRBJ2-5, with TRBD1 matching over 8 bases. The CDR3 contains 15 residues. Germline V gene sequence: CDR1 MGHRA, CDR2 YSYEKL. The CDR3 sequence is CASSLETGDSETRYF. Written as DNA, the CDR3 is TGCGCCAGCAGCCTGGAGACAGGGGATTCGGAGACCCGGTACTTC.

This clonotype was detected many times. This chain uses TRBV30 with TRBJ1-5; tentatively, D is TRBD1 (5 bases). Between the trimmed V and J ends, which lost 0 bases and 7 bases, there was a span of 10 bases. This CDR3 region has 13 residues. Per germline, CDR1 GTSNPN and CDR2 SVGIG (reference sequence). Written as DNA, the CDR3 is TGTGCCTGGAGTGTGAAGGGGAGCCAGCCCCAGCATTTT. It is translated as CAWSVKGSQPQHF. Variable domain in full (rest from reference TRBV30 and TRBJ1-5): SQTIHQWPATLVQPVGSPLSLECTVEGTSNPNLYWYRQAAGRGLQLLFYSVGIGQISSEVPQNLSASRPQDRQFILSSKKLLLSDSGFYLCAWSVKGSQPQHFGDGTRLSIL.

This clonotype has just one count. V gene TRBV11-1 combines with J gene TRBJ1-2; D perhaps matches TRBD1 (5 bases). V was shortened by 1 base and J by 8 bases, with 11 bases between the two germline ends. Germline values: CDR1 SGHAT, CDR2 FQDESV (reference sequence). The CDR3 consists of 13 residues. CDR3 nucleotide sequence: TGTGCCAGCAGCTTAGGAGGGGATCCGGGCTACACCTTC. Translating gives CASSLGGDPGYTF.

This clonotype has a count of ten or more. The gene calls are TRBV29-1 and TRBJ2-7, with 7 bases that match TRBD1. Losses at the gene ends were 1 base for V and 6 bases for J; bases not matched to a gene: 9. Per the germline V gene, CDR1 is SQVTM and CDR2 is ANQGSEA. The CDR3 covers 14 residues. CDR3 loop: CSVEGPQGNGEQYF. Here the CDR3 DNA reads TGCAGCGTTGAAGGCCCACAGGGGAACGGCGAGCAGTACTTC.

V is TRBV28 and J is TRBJ1-1; D not certain. Looked up from germline, CDR1 is MDHEN and CDR2 is SYDVKM. CDR3 length equals 11 residues. V lost 9 bases and J lost 5, with 10 bases in between. Here the CDR3 reads CASITETEAFF. For the CDR3, the DNA is TGTGCCAGTATTACAGAGACTGAAGCTTTCTTT. Complete variable domain (other parts from reference TRBV28 and TRBJ1-1): DVKVTQSSRYLVKRTGEKVFLECVQDMDHENMFWYRQDPGLGLRLIYFSYDVKMKEKGDIPEGYSVSREKKERFSLILESASTNQTSMYLCASITETEAFFGQGTRLTVV.

This clonotype was recorded many times. V gene TRBV11-2 combines with J gene TRBJ2-2; TRBD2 aligns across 8 bases. V gave up 4 bases and J gave up 5 bases; unmatched junction bases: 12. The germline V gene has CDR1 SGHAT and CDR2 FQNNGV. This CDR3 contains 17 residues. Here the CDR3 reads CASSSISGGRLTGELFF. Here the CDR3 DNA reads TGTGCCAGCAGCTCTATCTCCGGCGGGAGGTTGACCGGGGAGCTGTTTTTT.

V gene TRBV15 combines with J gene TRBJ2-7; tentatively, D is TRBD2 (6 bases). V lost 0 bases and J 4 bases, leaving 16 bases between the germline ends. The CDR3 has 16 residues. Germline lookup yields CDR1 LNHNV and CDR2 YYDKDF (reference sequence). The CDR3: CATSRDSADAGYEQYF. In DNA form, the CDR3 reads TGTGCCACCAGCAGAGATTCAGCGGACGCGGGGTACGAGCAGTACTTC.

The rearrangement uses TRBV4-1 and TRBJ1-1; no clear D. The germline gives CDR1 MGHRA, CDR2 YSYEKL. V gave up 8 bases and J gave up 6 bases, with 10 bases separating them. The CDR3 has 11 amino acids. The CDR3 protein is CASVGRSEAFF. The DNA of the CDR3 is TGCGCCAGCGTTGGACGGTCTGAAGCTTTCTTT.